These T cell receptor beta chains were read from a single sample in a study of human T cells and chemical hapten exposure. TCRdb ran MiXCR on the RACE reads and lists one entry per CDR3 protein. The profile shows 50,000 to 65,000 distinct CDR3 sequences, roughly 10% of them singletons. The sample in question was whole blood, obtained in connection with sensitization to the hapten diphenylcyclopropenone (DPC). These receptors all stem from a woman aged 40 to 55 with alopecia areata. Some clones in this sample may be carry-over from other donors' samples. Each CDR3 is given with its conserved first and last residue. The order of the fields is D gene, J gene, V gene, clone size, CDR3 DNA, CDR3 protein. A D gene is named only where the DNA matches it firmly. Some rows mark clone size as missing; the rest say once, few, many or name a class of expanded clone.

>.|TRBJ2-3|TRBV5-1|many
TGCGCCAGCAGCTTGGTCCAGGCGCCAGGCACAGATACGCAGTATTTT
CASSLVQAPGTDTQYF
>TRBD1|TRBJ1-1|TRBV29-1|.
TGCAGCGTCAGGGGGCGAGGCACTGAAGCTTTCTTT
CSVRGRGTEAFF
>.|TRBJ2-7|TRBV6-6|few
TGTGCCAGCAGTTCCCCTGGGGACGAGCAGTACTTC
CASSSPGDEQYF
>.|TRBJ2-7|TRBV28|.
TGTGCCAGCAGCGCACTACAGGGCCCTCTTTCCTACGAGCAGTACTTC
CASSALQGPLSYEQYF
>.|TRBJ2-7|TRBV6-5|many
TGTGCCAGCAGTTACTCAGGGACGGACTACGAGCAGTACTTC
CASSYSGTDYEQYF
>.|TRBJ2-2|TRBV9|few
TGTGCCAGCAGTCCCACCCCCCGGGGCGCCGGGGAGCTGTTTTTT
CASSPTPRGAGELFF
>TRBD1|TRBJ1-2|TRBV29-1|many
TGCAGCGTCGCCCGGGACAGGCGCTATGGCTACACCTTC
CSVARDRRYGYTF
>.|TRBJ2-2|TRBV6-2/TRBV6-3|.
TGTGCCAGCAGTTACGGAACAGACACCGGGGAGCTGTTTTTT
CASSYGTDTGELFF
>.|TRBJ2-7|TRBV6-1|few
TGTGCCAGTGTGATTAGGGGGGCCGGTTACGAGCAGTACTTC
CASVIRGAGYEQYF
>.|TRBJ1-1|TRBV5-1|.
TGCGCCAGCAGCCTAGGGGTGAACACTGAAGCTTTCTTT
CASSLGVNTEAFF
>.|TRBJ1-5|TRBV2|few
TGTGCCAGCATGTGGCATGAAAATAGCAATCAGCCCCAGCATTTT
CASMWHENSNQPQHF
>.|TRBJ2-7|TRBV18|few
TGTGCCAGCTCACCACCGGGGACCTACGAGCAGTACTTC
CASSPPGTYEQYF
>.|TRBJ2-2|TRBV28|.
TGTGCCAGCTGGTCTAGCGTGAGTGGAGGGGAGCTGTTTTTT
CASWSSVSGGELFF